This T cell receptor (beta chain) derives from a study of blood T cell repertoires in COVID-19. TCRdb's table, derived via immunoSEQ multiplex PCR, lists solely in-frame clones and lacks some. The sample has approximately 350,000 clones; 85% to 90% are singletons. Germline CDR1 and CDR2: MNHEY and SVGEGT. The CDR3 runs 15 residues. J was trimmed by 5 bases and V by 3 bases; bases with no gene match: 5. The sequenced sample was PBMCs or T cells enriched from blood (not recorded which). This clonotype originated in a young man who had recovered from COVID-19. The rearrangement joins TRBV6-2 or TRBV6-3 to TRBJ1-5, with 9 bases aligning to TRBD1. Here the CDR3 reads CASSYEDRGDQPQHF. The CDR3 DNA sequence: TGTGCCAGCAGTTATGAGGACAGGGGCGATCAGCCCCAGCATTTT.